The 5 T cell receptor beta chains below come from one sample, sequenced in a study of blood T cell repertoires in COVID-19. Method: immunoSEQ multiplex PCR; TCRdb's copy keeps in-frame clones and lacks some. This table holds around 85,000 clones, nearly 90% found once. The material sequenced was peripheral blood. The receptor set was obtained from a woman aged 80 or older with active or convalescent COVID-19.

This chain uses TRBV5-4 with TRBJ2-2; 9 positions match TRBD1. Trimming took 4 bases from V and 8 from J; bases not matched to a gene: 6. Germline V lookup: CDR1 SGHNT, CDR2 YYREEE (reference sequence). The CDR3 runs to 14 residues. The CDR3 protein is CASSKGQGGGELFF. In nucleotides, the CDR3 is TGTGCCAGCAGCAAGGGACAGGGAGGGGGGGAGCTGTTTTTT.

V and J are TRBV19 and TRBJ1-1; weak D call: TRBD1 (5 bases). The CDR3 consists of 14 residues. Per germline, CDR1 LNHDA and CDR2 SQIVND (reference sequence). Trimming shortened V by 9 bases and J by 4 bases, and 18 bases separated the two germline ends. The CDR3 spells CASKRSRGSTEAFF. CDR3 in DNA: TGTGCCAGCAAACGATCACGGGGGAGCACTGAAGCTTTCTTT.

The V gene is TRBV7-2, the J gene TRBJ2-7, with D possibly TRBD1 on 6 matching bases. Germline loops: CDR1 SGHTA, CDR2 FQGNSA. The CDR3 is 15 residues long. The ends were cut back, 7 bases at V and 2 bases at J, with 18 bases in the middle. CDR3 loop: CASTLTGHPTYEQYF. CDR3 bases: TGTGCCAGCACCCTTACGGGACATCCTACCTACGAGCAGTACTTC.

This clone has a handful of counts. In nucleotides, the CDR3 is TGTGCCAGCAGCTCGGACAGGATGGTAGGGCCCCAGCATTTT. This codes for CASSSDRMVGPQHF. This chain connects TRBV7-8 to TRBJ1-5; 7 bases fit TRBD1. V was pared by 4 bases and J by 9 bases, with 9 bases of the junction left unmatched. The CDR3 is 14 residues long. Per the germline V gene, CDR1 is SGHVS and CDR2 is FQNEAQ.

The rearrangement uses TRBV11-2 and TRBJ2-1; 10 bases agree with TRBD2. The J segment lost 9 bases and the V segment lost 3 bases, leaving 5 bases of the junction unmatched. CDR1 is SGHAT, CDR2 FQNNGV, per germline. The CDR3 spans 14 residues. CDR3 sequence: CASSFGLAGVEQFF. CDR3 in DNA: TGTGCCAGCAGCTTTGGTCTAGCGGGAGTTGAGCAGTTCTTC.